These 12 T cell receptor beta chains were all obtained from the same sample, sequenced in a study of shared clonotypes between healthy human individuals. Only in-frame clones appear in the TCRdb table, and some are missing; sequencing was by immunoSEQ multiplex PCR. The data hold 2 million to 2.5 million clones, with approximately 94% observed a single time. What was sequenced was naive CD4+ T cells sorted from blood. The subset is: CD45RA+ positively selected. All receptors come from a man between 18 and 29 years old in good health.

The chain has TRBV9 and TRBJ1-1; 11 bases are shared with TRBD1. Germline CDR1 is SGDLS and CDR2 is YYNGEE. J was trimmed by 7 bases and V by 0 bases; bases with no gene match: 5. CDR3 length: 15 residues. CDR3 protein: CASSVEGTGGIEAFF. The CDR3 nucleotides read TGTGCCAGCAGCGTAGAAGGGACAGGGGGGATTGAAGCTTTCTTT.

The CDR3, as DNA: TGTGCCAGCTCACCAGGGGACCTGGGACAACTGAACACTGAAGCTTTCTTT. Translation gives CASSPGDLGQLNTEAFF. The chain employs TRBV18 and TRBJ1-1; a possible D gene is TRBD1 (6 bases). Germline V gene lookup returns CDR1 KGHSH and CDR2 LQKENI. CDR3 length equals 17 residues. The V gene lost 2 bases and the J gene lost 0 bases, with 16 bases spanning the gap.

The gene calls are TRBV5-6 and TRBJ1-3, with D possibly being TRBD1 (6 bases). V was shortened by 3 bases and J by 2 bases, with 12 bases between the two germline ends. The CDR3 length is 15 residues. CDR1 SGHDT and CDR2 YYEEEE come from the germline V gene. CDR3 loop: CASSSLGTTGNTIYF. The DNA for the CDR3 is TGTGCCAGCAGCTCTCTCGGGACAACTGGAAACACCATATATTTT.

The chain recombines TRBV18 with TRBJ2-5; either TRBD1 or TRBD2 may supply D (5 bases each). The germline V and J ends were trimmed by 6 bases and 1 base, with 18 bases remaining between them. The CDR3 runs to 16 residues. CDR1 is KGHSH, CDR2 LQKENI, per germline. The chain's CDR3 is CASSTILGASQETQYF. For the CDR3, the DNA is TGTGCCAGCTCTACTATCCTCGGGGCGAGCCAAGAGACCCAGTACTTC.

This chain connects TRBV7-2 to TRBJ2-7; weak D call: TRBD2 (6 bases). Trimming shortened V by 3 bases and J by 12 bases, and 24 bases separated the two germline ends. Germline V CDR1 and CDR2: SGHTA, FQGNSA. The CDR3 covers 15 residues. The CDR3 sequence is CASSLGRGAGKVGYF. CDR3 nucleotides: TGTGCCAGCAGCTTGGGCCGGGGTGCGGGAAAGGTCGGGTACTTC.

This rearrangement joins TRBV7-2 to TRBJ2-7, with D unclear. Trimming pared 4 bases from V and 8 bases from J, leaving 12 bases between. CDR1 is SGHTA, CDR2 FQGNSA, per germline. The CDR3 totals 12 residues. For the CDR3, the DNA is TGTGCCAGCAGCTCCTCAAACTTCCAGCAGTACTTC. This codes for CASSSSNFQQYF.

This rearrangement joins TRBV10-3 to TRBJ1-4; D unclear. Germline CDR1 is ENHRY and CDR2 is SYGVKD. V was cut by 6 bases and J by 0 bases, with 11 bases left in between. This CDR3 is 15 amino acids long. The CDR3 loop is CAISDAAATNEKLFF. CDR3 in DNA: TGTGCCATCAGCGATGCAGCCGCAACTAATGAAAAACTGTTTTTT.

V is TRBV7-2 and J is TRBJ1-5, with no clear D. This CDR3 contains 14 residues. Trimming pared 4 bases from V and 2 bases from J, leaving 9 bases between. CDR1 SGHTA and CDR2 FQGNSA come from the germline V gene. CDR3: CASSYDRGNQPQHF. CDR3 DNA sequence: TGTGCCAGCAGCTATGACCGGGGCAATCAGCCCCAGCATTTT.

The chain couples TRBV25-1 to TRBJ1-3; D gene unclear. Trimming stripped 5 bases from V and 5 bases from J, with 10 bases between. Germline-derived CDR1 and CDR2 are MGHDK and SYGVNS. This CDR3 is built from 13 residues. CDR3 residues: CASSPQIRNTIYF. The CDR3 nucleotides read TGTGCCAGCAGTCCCCAGATTAGAAACACCATATATTTT.

The V gene is TRBV6-1, the J gene TRBJ2-3, with D hard to call. This CDR3 spans 14 amino acids. Trimming cost V 6 bases and J 3 bases, with 13 bases left between them. Germline values: CDR1 MNHNS, CDR2 SASEGT. The CDR3 DNA sequence: TGTGCCAGCAGGACGGGCCCCGTTACAGATACGCAGTATTTT. This sequence encodes CASRTGPVTDTQYF.

In the case of this clone: Other DNA sequences within the sample encode an identical CDR3. The chain carries TRBV9 and TRBJ2-5, with 11 bases identical to TRBD2. Unmatched junction bases numbered 3, after V lost 4 bases and J lost 4 bases. The CDR3 covers 14 residues. The germline gives CDR1 SGDLS, CDR2 YYNGEE. This CDR3 is CASSRGLAGETQYF. The CDR3 region has the DNA TGTGCCAGCAGCCGAGGACTAGCGGGAGAGACCCAGTACTTC.

The V and J genes are TRBV19 and TRBJ1-5, with D unclear. V gave up 6 bases and J gave up 0 bases, with 15 bases separating them. CDR3 size: 16 residues. Looked up from germline, CDR1 is LNHDA and CDR2 is SQIVND (reference sequence). This chain's CDR3 is CASSRLSPDSNQPQHF. The CDR3 DNA is TGTGCCAGTAGCCGCCTTAGTCCGGATAGCAATCAGCCCCAGCATTTT.